Sample share makes the clone carrying this TCR beta chain medium-sized. Its antigen remains unknown. CDR1 and CDR2 (germline): MNHNS, SASEGT. Trimming removed 7 bases at V and 0 bases at J, with 6 bases between. The CDR3 is 13 amino acids. The sample comes from a study of metastatic and nonmetastatic thyroid tumors. About the research overall: Thyroid patients, malignant and benign, had repertoires compared across blood and tumor or nodule tissue.

Each patient went into thyroid surgery without having received any treatment. Study results and limitations: A significant increase in TCR beta diversity was reportedly seen in malignant thyroid tumors relative to benign nodules, in blood and tumor.

In the study's own analysis: The distant-metastasis classifier for papillary thyroid cancer was built from CDR3 differences across clinicopathological groups. TCRdb re-called the PCR reads through MiXCR. The V and J calls follow TCRdb's processing rather than the paper's. This sample has some 21,000 clones, with 9.5% to 15% found just once. The chain uses TRBV6-1 and TRBJ2-2; D unclear. The origin of this receptor is a male donor with papillary thyroid cancer or a benign thyroid nodule (not recorded which). Some clones in this sample may be carry-over from other donors' samples. What was sequenced was blood. The CDR3 spells CASIDANTGELFF. The CDR3 DNA is TGTGCCAGCATAGACGCGAACACCGGGGAGCTGTTTTTT.